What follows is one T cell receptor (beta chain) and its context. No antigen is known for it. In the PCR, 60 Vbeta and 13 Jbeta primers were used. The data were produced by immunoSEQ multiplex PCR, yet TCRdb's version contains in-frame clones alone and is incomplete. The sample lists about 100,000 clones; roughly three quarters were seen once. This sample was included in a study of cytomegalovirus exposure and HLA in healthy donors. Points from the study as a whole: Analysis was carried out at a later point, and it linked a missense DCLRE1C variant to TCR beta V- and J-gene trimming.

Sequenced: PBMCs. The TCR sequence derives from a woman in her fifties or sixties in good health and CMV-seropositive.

CDR3 sequence reads: CASSLWQGATGELFF. The CDR3 nucleotides are TGTGCCAGCAGCTTGTGGCAGGGGGCCACCGGGGAGCTGTTTTTT. This chain connects TRBV5-5 to TRBJ2-2; TRBD1 matches at 8 bases. The CDR3 is made up of 15 amino acids. The junction had 3 bases not matched to a gene; V was cut back by 1 base and J by 4 bases. The germline CDR1 and CDR2 sequences are SGHKS and YYEKEE (reference sequence).